The sequence of this T cell receptor beta chain was determined in a study of response to subunit inactivated influenza vaccine (dated by TCRdb to about 2018). Regarding the study in general: The study used deep quantitative T cell receptor repertoire profiling to track responses to a trivalent subunit inactivated influenza vaccine.

Study-level results and caveats: The authors proposed that each seasonal influenza vaccination may bring in only a limited number of new T cells.

This clonotype was detected only a few times. No cognate antigen has been identified for it. No base quality information exists; no much larger clone differs at one position. The protocol used for the library was RT-PCR. The sequencer was an Illumina HiSeq 2500. The public reads were reanalyzed by TCRdb: fastp trimming at Q25, MiXCR alignment, in-frame beta chains only. Under each unique CDR3 protein, matching rows form one entry showing the most common genes and DNA. The sample table records over 800,000 distinct CDR3 sequences; around 20% of these occur just once. The ten largest clones add up to about a tenth of the sample. The CDR3 runs 14 amino acids, cysteine and phenylalanine included. CDR3 DNA only is kept here, 42 bases in frame from base 1. In the germline V gene, CDR1 corresponds to SGHRS and CDR2 to YFSETQ. The V end loses 4 bases and the J end loses 3 bases, and a stretch of 8 bases separates them.

The sequenced sample was PBMCs from blood, obtained 5 to 6 days after vaccination. This clonotype was sampled from a man aged 45-60 years who received an inactivated influenza vaccine. Donor details come from another sample of the same person, matched by shared clones. The chain links TRBV5-1 with TRBJ1-6; the D gene cannot be named for sure. The CDR3 reads as follows: CASSQGSYNSPLHF. The nucleotide sequence is given as TGCGCCAGCAGCCAAGGGAGCTATAATTCACCCCTCCACTTT.